The rows below give T cell receptor beta chains drawn from one sample of a study of post-analysis software for immune sequencing data. Using its own MiXCR run on the PCR reads, TCRdb lists one record per CDR3 protein. The table records fewer than 850,000 distinct CDR3 sequences, roughly 27% of them present only once. Sequenced: blood. The receptors shown here come from a girl aged 5-17 years with multiple sclerosis. The CDR3 runs from the conserved cysteine through the conserved F or W. Fields, in order: D gene, J gene, V gene, clone size, CDR3 DNA, CDR3 protein. The D gene is left open where the match is weak. The size entry is marked missing in some rows and otherwise reads once, few, many or a size class.

TRBD1	TRBJ2-3	TRBV4-1	NA	TGCGCCAGCAGCCACGACAGGGATACAACAGATACGCAGTATTTT	CASSHDRDTTDTQYF
NA	TRBJ2-2	TRBV20-1	NA	TGCAGTGCCCTAGGGGTTGTTAGGGACACCGGGGAGCTGTTTTTT	CSALGVVRDTGELFF
NA	TRBJ2-2	TRBV20-1	few	TGCAGTGCCCCCGTTTTGAGGACGAACACCGGGGAGCTGTTTTTT	CSAPVLRTNTGELFF
NA	TRBJ1-5	TRBV6-5	NA	TGTGCCAGCAGTTACGGACAGCAAGGTTATAGCAATCAGCCCCAGCATTTT	CASSYGQQGYSNQPQHF
NA	TRBJ2-7	TRBV3-1	NA	TGTGCCAGCAGCCCTTCGGGCACTCCCATCTACGAGCAGTACTTC	CASSPSGTPIYEQYF
NA	TRBJ2-5	TRBV7-2	few	TGTGCCAGCAGCTTAAGAGGGGGAGAGACCCAGTACTTC	CASSLRGGETQYF
TRBD2	TRBJ2-7	TRBV6-5	few	TGTGCCAGCAGTTACCGAGGGTCTAGCGGGACCTACGAGCAGTACTTC	CASSYRGSSGTYEQYF
TRBD2	TRBJ2-2	TRBV12-3/TRBV12-4	NA	TGTGCCAGCAGTTTAAGGAGGGCGGGAGGAGGTGCTGGGGAGCTGTTTTTT	CASSLRRAGGGAGELFF
TRBD1	TRBJ2-1	TRBV18	NA	TGTGCCAGCTCACCAGAGGGACAGGGTTGCGATGAGCAGTTCTTC	CASSPEGQGCDEQFF
TRBD2	TRBJ2-1	TRBV20-1	few	TGCAGTGCCGAAAGCGGGGGGCTTTACAATGAGCAGTTCTTC	CSAESGGLYNEQFF
TRBD2	TRBJ2-1	TRBV4-3	few	TGCGCCAGCAGCCAAGATCGGAGAGCGGGAGGGTACAATGAGCAGTTCTTC	CASSQDRRAGGYNEQFF
NA	TRBJ2-1	TRBV29-1	NA	TGCAGCGTTGTGGGTAGGCAGGTCTTAAAATACAATGAGCAGTTCTTC	CSVVGRQVLKYNEQFF
NA	TRBJ1-1	TRBV7-2	NA	TGTGCCAGCAGCACAGGAGGCGGGGGGAACACTGAAGCTTTCTTT	CASSTGGGGNTEAFF
NA	TRBJ2-7	TRBV28	few	TGTGCCAGCAGTTTCACCCCTTCCTACGAGCAGTACTTC	CASSFTPSYEQYF
TRBD1	TRBJ2-6	TRBV5-1	NA	TGCGCCAGCAGCCGACACGGACAGGGGGCAGAGGCCAACGTCCTGACTTTC	CASSRHGQGAEANVLTF
TRBD1	TRBJ1-2	TRBV10-3	few	TGTGCCATCAACGAGGACAGGGACTATGGCTACACCTTC	CAINEDRDYGYTF
NA	TRBJ2-5	TRBV5-8	NA	TGTGCCAGCCCGTCCGAGACCCAAGAGACCCAGTACTTC	CASPSETQETQYF
NA	TRBJ2-3	TRBV29-1	NA	TGCAGCGTAGATGGGGGGCCCGGAGATACGCAGTATTTT	CSVDGGPGDTQYF
TRBD2	TRBJ2-7	TRBV7-2	NA	TGTGCCAGCAGCCGCCGCGGGAGTCACGCCGCCTACGAGCAGTACTTC	CASSRRGSHAAYEQYF
NA	TRBJ2-1	TRBV27	NA	TGTGCCAGCAGTCCTAGTGGCGGGCGTGTCGGGGAGCAGTTCTTC	CASSPSGGRVGEQFF
TRBD1	TRBJ2-5	TRBV28	NA	TGTGCCAGCAGCCGCCTAGGGGGCGCCGGGGAGACCCAGTACTTC	CASSRLGGAGETQYF
TRBD2	TRBJ2-7	TRBV20-1	few	TGCAGTGCTATGAGGACTAGCGGGAGACTCCCACGGGCCTACGAGCAGTACTTC	CSAMRTSGRLPRAYEQYF
NA	TRBJ1-5	TRBV6-5	NA	TGTGCCAGCAGTTATGCCAGCTACAATCAGCCCCAGCATTTT	CASSYASYNQPQHF
TRBD1	TRBJ1-4	TRBV28	NA	TGTGCCAGCACCCTAGGGGGCGCGGGTGAAGAAAAACTGTTTTTT	CASTLGGAGEEKLFF
NA	TRBJ2-7	TRBV21-1	NA	TGTGCCAGCAGCAATGGGGACGACTACGAGCAGTACTTC	CASSNGDDYEQYF
TRBD2	TRBJ2-3	TRBV20-1	few	TGCAGTGCGCGAGGGGCCTACGGGAGGGCCGGGGGTACGCAGTATTTT	CSARGAYGRAGGTQYF
NA	TRBJ2-7	TRBV29-1	few	TGCAGCGTTGTATCGCAGGGAGTACGCGAGCAGTACTTC	CSVVSQGVREQYF
NA	TRBJ2-3	TRBV4-1	few	TGCGCCAGCAGCCATGATAGAGCGGCATCTAGCACAGATACGCAGTATTTT	CASSHDRAASSTDTQYF